The present entry profiles one T cell receptor (beta chain) with its context. Its antigen is still unknown. Per-base quality was not reported, and no clone a single base away is much larger than it. From the cysteine up to the phenylalanine, the CDR3 has a length of 15 residues. This entry keeps only the CDR3 DNA: 45 bases, framed from base 1. Deletion took 1 base off V and 3 bases off J, with a span of 9 bases between the germline ends. The germline V gene (reference sequence) supplies CDR1 LGHDT and CDR2 YNNKEL. The sample comes from a study of blood T cell repertoires in COVID-19 (dated by TCRdb to 2019 to 2021). Describing the broader study: Samples from collaborators originated in the United States, Italy and Spain and spanned both the acute and convalescent phases of COVID-19. The material from the prospective study consisted of cDNA or gDNA derived from T cells, B-cell-depleted T cells, or PBMCs. Subjects who had been exposed to COVID-19, were actively infected with it, or had recovered from it provided the deeply sampled blood TCRbeta repertoires that made up the dataset. The repertoires were released in a freely available public database intended as a resource for research on the immune response to SARS-CoV-2. The samples were drawn from two sources: the first 160 participants of the ongoing ImmuneRACE study, and 1,000 to 1,500 subjects contributed by 6 global collaborators. Sample metadata almost always included a de-identified subject ID, COVID-19 status, age in years and sex. Where available, HLA class I and class II types were taken from metadata supplied by the sample provider and were not determined by assay-based typing. Here is what the overall study found, with its caveats: Clinical and demographic metadata were provided uncurated, with the amount varying by source and participant.

TCRbeta CDR3 regions were amplified from genomic DNA using the immunoSEQ Assay, a bias-controlled multiplex PCR. The original methods were these. Within the assay, amplification of reference gene primers was used to estimate how many nucleated cells each sample contained. Sequence reads were collapsed and filtered to measure the absolute abundance of every unique TCRbeta CDR3 rearrangement. For each sample, productive Simpson clonality was calculated by taking the square root of Simpson's diversity index across productive rearrangements. Sourced from immuneACCESS, this table was stored by TCRdb with only in-frame sequences that have V and J called. A share of the clones is absent; for the studies checked, an unresolved V gene accounts for under half, and the remainder has no known explanation. The V and J calls and the clone size are those of that table, but D and trimming were determined from the DNA. The sample yields fewer than 400,000 clones; under 90% were counted once. The ten largest clones capture roughly 5.2% of the sample.

In the prospective study, participants were roughly 18 to 95 years old, resided in 24 geographic areas of the United States, and were enrolled through a virtual design. In the prospective study, cohorts were assigned on the basis of participant-reported clinical history obtained from a screening survey and a study questionnaire. ImmuneRACE Cohort 3 recovered participants were defined by two consecutive negative NP/OP PCR tests, healthcare professional clearance, or symptom resolution. In the prospective study, mobile phlebotomists collected whole blood, serum and a nasopharyngeal or oropharyngeal swab from each participant. Participants in the prospective study had the option to provide additional blood draws and questionnaires over a roughly 2-month period. Prospective study blood samples were shipped either frozen or at room temperature before DNA extraction.

The sequence is built from TRBV3-1 (or the pseudogene TRBV3-2) and TRBJ1-4; TRBD1 could be the D gene, as 5 bases match. Sequencing input: PBMCs or T cells enriched from blood (not recorded which). The TCR originated in a man between 60 and 70 years old who had recovered from COVID-19. The CDR3 amino acid sequence is: CASSQGWGANEKLFF. The sequenced DNA is TGTGCCAGCAGCCAAGGATGGGGGGCTAATGAAAAACTGTTTTTT.